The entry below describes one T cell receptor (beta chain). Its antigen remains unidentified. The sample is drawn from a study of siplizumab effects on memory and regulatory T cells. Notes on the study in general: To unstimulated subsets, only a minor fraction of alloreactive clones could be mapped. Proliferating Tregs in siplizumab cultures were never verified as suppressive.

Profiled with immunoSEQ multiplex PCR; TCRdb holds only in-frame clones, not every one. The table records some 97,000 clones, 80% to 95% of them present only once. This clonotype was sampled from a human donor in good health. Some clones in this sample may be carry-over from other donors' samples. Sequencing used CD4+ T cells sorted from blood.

As DNA, the CDR3 is TGTGCCAGCAGTCCGCCAGGGGGCAGGAAGGGCTACACCTTC. It codes for CASSPPGGRKGYTF. The chain combines TRBV27 with TRBJ1-2; 8 bases map to TRBD1. V dropped 5 bases and J dropped 8; count of bases not matched to a gene: 10. In germline, CDR1 is MNHEY, CDR2 SMNVEV (reference sequence). The CDR3 runs to 14 residues.